The 19 T cell receptor beta chains given below trace back to one sample, sequenced in a study of blood T cell repertoires in COVID-19. Generated by immunoSEQ multiplex PCR, the TCRdb table keeps only in-frame clones and is missing some. The table lists about 69,000 clones, around three quarters of them singletons. The sample was peripheral blood. The receptors were sampled from a man in his sixties with acute or convalescent COVID-19.

The rearrangement joins TRBV7-2 to TRBJ2-3; 9 nucleotides match TRBD1. This CDR3 is built from 15 residues. Looked up from germline, CDR1 is SGHTA and CDR2 is FQGNSA. With V trimmed by 5 bases and J by 2 bases, 5 bases remained unmatched. CDR3 bases: TGTGCCAGCAGCCCCGGGACAGGGTCCACAGATACGCAGTATTTT. It is translated as CASSPGTGSTDTQYF.

The chain is built from TRBV12-3 or TRBV12-4 and TRBJ1-3; no reliable D call. The CDR3 consists of 11 residues. V gave up 5 bases and J gave up 4 bases, with 3 bases separating them. The CDR3 loop reads CASSRGNTIYF. CDR3 coding DNA: TGTGCCAGCAGTCGGGGAAACACCATATATTTT.

This clone was counted a few times. The rearrangement uses TRBV7-9 and TRBJ2-7, with D tentatively TRBD2 (6 bases). CDR1 and CDR2 (germline): SEHNR, FQNEAQ (reference sequence). This CDR3 spans 15 amino acids. Trimming shortened V by 5 bases and J by 4 bases, and 18 bases separated the two germline ends. In DNA, the CDR3 is TGTGCCAGCAGCAAAAAGGAGGGTTGGTCGTACGAGCAGTACTTC. It is translated as CASSKKEGWSYEQYF.

V is TRBV5-1 and J is TRBJ2-1; 12 bases align to TRBD2. This CDR3 is built from 17 residues. V shed 2 bases and J 0 bases; nucleotides not matched to a gene: 3. Germline V lookup: CDR1 SGHRS, CDR2 YFSETQ. This chain's CDR3 is CASSFLAGGNSYNEQFF. For the CDR3, the DNA is TGCGCCAGCAGCTTCCTAGCGGGGGGGAACTCCTACAATGAGCAGTTCTTC.

The chain uses TRBV6-2 or TRBV6-3 and TRBJ2-1, with TRBD2 identical over 11 bases. Trimming cost V 4 bases and J 4 bases; bases outside gene matches: 6. Per germline, CDR1 MNHEY and CDR2 SVGEGT. The CDR3 contains 16 residues. The DNA for the CDR3 is TGTGCCAGCAGTTCTATTGGGACTAGCGGTTACAATGAGCAGTTCTTC. Amino acids: CASSSIGTSGYNEQFF.

This chain links TRBV5-1 with TRBJ1-6; 7 bases fit TRBD1. There are 15 residues in the CDR3. V shed 0 bases and J 6 bases; nucleotides not matched to a gene: 3. Germline CDR1 and CDR2: SGHRS and YFSETQ. The chain's CDR3 is CASSLADRTNSPLHF. The CDR3 DNA sequence: TGCGCCAGCAGCTTGGCGGACAGGACTAATTCACCCCTCCACTTT.

The chain uses TRBV27 and TRBJ2-5; TRBD2 matches 7 bases. CDR3 length: 14 amino acids. With V trimmed by 10 bases and J by 5 bases, 13 bases remained unmatched. The V gene's germline CDR1 is MNHEY and CDR2 SMNVEV (reference sequence). CDR3 region: CATSGGGWGETQYF. The CDR3 bases are TGTGCCACCTCGGGGGGAGGATGGGGCGAGACCCAGTACTTC.

The J gene is TRBJ1-1, the V gene TRBV6-1; TRBD1 matches 8 bases. V shed 6 bases, J shed 7 bases, and the junction held 13 bases outside the gene matches. Germline V gene sequence: CDR1 MNHNS, CDR2 SASEGT. The CDR3 is 15 residues long. The DNA for the CDR3 is TGTGCCAGCAGCGGACAGGGAGGCGTTCGCGGTGAAGCTTTCTTT. Its translation: CASSGQGGVRGEAFF.

This clone was counted once. The chain links TRBV18 to TRBJ2-5; no reliable D call. V lost 5 bases, J lost 0 bases, and 4 bases lay in between. From germline, CDR1 is KGHSH and CDR2 LQKENI. There are 12 residues in the CDR3. As DNA, the CDR3 is TGTGCCAGCTCAGACTACCAAGAGACCCAGTACTTC. Translating it yields CASSDYQETQYF.

This clone has just a few counts. V and J are TRBV2 and TRBJ1-5; tentatively, D is TRBD1 (5 bases). The V end lost 5 bases, the J end lost 4 bases, and 9 bases lay between the germline ends. Germline lookup yields CDR1 SNHLY and CDR2 FYNNEI. The CDR3 sequence is 13 residues long. The CDR3 region is CASSRQWNQPQHF. The DNA of the CDR3 is TGTGCCAGCAGTCGACAGTGGAATCAGCCCCAGCATTTT.

CDR3 region: CASRAPGTSDSEQFF. The CDR3 DNA reads as TGTGCCAGCAGAGCTCCCGGGACTAGCGACAGTGAGCAGTTCTTC. The J gene is TRBJ2-1, the V gene TRBV6-6, with 10 bases identical to TRBD2. In germline, CDR1 is MNHNY, CDR2 SVGAGI (reference sequence). The junction had 11 bases not matched to a gene; V was cut back by 6 bases and J by 9 bases. The CDR3 contains 15 residues.

This clone has more than one count but fewer than ten. The chain is built from TRBV6-5 and TRBJ1-1, with 7 positions matching TRBD1. This CDR3 contains 13 residues. Germline values: CDR1 MNHEY, CDR2 SVGAGI. V lost 10 bases to trimming and J lost 1 base; unmatched junction nucleotides: 6. This CDR3 is CAITGTANTEAFF. CDR3 bases: TGTGCCATTACCGGGACAGCGAACACTGAAGCTTTCTTT.

The CDR3 region has the DNA TGTGCCAGCTCCCGACTCCCCGGAGAGACCCAGTACTTC. The encoded protein is CASSRLPGETQYF. The rearrangement links TRBV2 to TRBJ2-5; the D is unclear. Germline-derived CDR1 and CDR2 are SNHLY and FYNNEI. This CDR3 spans 13 amino acids. Trimming removed 8 bases at V and 4 bases at J, with 14 bases between. The entire variable domain, with the rest obtained from reference TRBV2 and TRBJ2-5, is as follows: EPEVTQTPSHQVTQMGQEVILRCVPISNHLYFYWYRQILGQKVEFLVSFYNNEISEKSEIFDDQFSVERPDGSNFTLKIRSTKLEDSAMYFCASSRLPGETQYFGPGTRLLVL.

The chain combines TRBV6-5 with TRBJ2-3; D is perhaps TRBD1 (6 bases). V lost 2 bases and J 2 bases, leaving 11 bases between the germline ends. The CDR3 runs 15 residues. Per germline, CDR1 MNHEY and CDR2 SVGAGI. The CDR3 protein is CASSYGTGNTDTQYF. The CDR3 DNA is TGTGCCAGCAGTTACGGAACAGGGAACACAGATACGCAGTATTTT.

This clone was observed a handful of times. This chain connects TRBV7-9 to TRBJ2-2; 7 positions agree with TRBD1. From germline, CDR1 is SEHNR and CDR2 FQNEAQ (reference sequence). CDR3 size: 15 residues. V trimming: 4 bases; J trimming: 7 bases; junction bases outside the gene matches: 9. The CDR3 protein is CASSSVTGSGGELFF. As DNA, the CDR3 is TGTGCCAGCAGCTCCGTGACAGGGTCAGGCGGGGAGCTGTTTTTT.

The chain couples TRBV12-3 or TRBV12-4 to TRBJ1-6; D is possibly TRBD1 (6 bases). CDR3 length equals 13 residues. The V and J ends lost 5 bases and 8 bases respectively, with 10 bases between them. CDR3 in amino acids: CASSRAGDSPLHF. The CDR3 bases are TGTGCCAGCAGTCGGGCAGGGGATTCACCCCTCCACTTT.

The V call is TRBV11-3, the J call TRBJ2-3, with 14 bases fitting TRBD2. V lost 4 bases, J lost 2 bases, and 5 bases stayed unmatched. Germline V gene lookup returns CDR1 SGHNT and CDR2 YENEEA. The CDR3 is 17 residues long. The CDR3 sequence is CASSSGTSGGYTDTQYF. In nucleotides, the CDR3 is TGTGCCAGCAGCTCCGGGACTAGCGGGGGCTACACAGATACGCAGTATTTT.

This chain uses TRBV11-2 with TRBJ1-2; D might be TRBD1 (5 bases). The CDR3 has 15 amino acids. Trimming cost V 6 bases and J 3 bases, with 17 bases left between them. Germline V gene data show CDR1 as SGHAT and CDR2 as FQNNGV. In DNA, the CDR3 is TGTGCCAGCAGACCCTTGGGGGGAGGAGACTATGGCTACACCTTC. Amino acid sequence: CASRPLGGGDYGYTF.

This chain connects TRBV9 to TRBJ1-2; D gene uncertain. The germline gives CDR1 SGDLS, CDR2 YYNGEE. Deletions cut 3 bases from V and 2 bases from J, with 11 bases between. The CDR3 consists of 14 residues. The CDR3 loop reads CASSAGLKNYGYTF. The CDR3 DNA sequence: TGTGCCAGCAGCGCAGGACTGAAGAACTATGGCTACACCTTC.